This T cell receptor (beta chain) came from a study of CD8 T cells in ankylosing spondylitis. General study points: Roughly eight highly homologous variants made up a TCR beta motif that seemed to typify ankylosing spondylitis blood. Within matched ankylosing spondylitis synovial fluid, disease-linked clones were reportedly significantly enriched.

Trimming removed 0 bases from V and 4 bases from J; junction bases left unmatched: 7. This CDR3 is 16 amino acids long. Germline CDR1 and CDR2: SGHNT and YYREEE (reference sequence). TCR beta libraries were made by quantitative 5'-RACE with molecular barcodes. TCRdb reprocessed the 5' RACE reads via MiXCR and lists one record per CDR3 protein. The sample records some 200,000 distinct CDR3 sequences, around 24% being singletons. This clonotype occurred many times. Antigen unknown. The V and J genes are TRBV5-4 and TRBJ2-5; 9 nucleotides align to TRBD2. This sequence originates from a male donor with ankylosing spondylitis or in good health (not recorded which). The source material was blood, either unsorted or a sorted T cell fraction (not recorded which). As DNA, the CDR3 is TGTGCCAGCAGCTTGGGACTAGCGGCCCTAGGAGAGACCCAGTACTTC. This encodes CASSLGLAALGETQYF.